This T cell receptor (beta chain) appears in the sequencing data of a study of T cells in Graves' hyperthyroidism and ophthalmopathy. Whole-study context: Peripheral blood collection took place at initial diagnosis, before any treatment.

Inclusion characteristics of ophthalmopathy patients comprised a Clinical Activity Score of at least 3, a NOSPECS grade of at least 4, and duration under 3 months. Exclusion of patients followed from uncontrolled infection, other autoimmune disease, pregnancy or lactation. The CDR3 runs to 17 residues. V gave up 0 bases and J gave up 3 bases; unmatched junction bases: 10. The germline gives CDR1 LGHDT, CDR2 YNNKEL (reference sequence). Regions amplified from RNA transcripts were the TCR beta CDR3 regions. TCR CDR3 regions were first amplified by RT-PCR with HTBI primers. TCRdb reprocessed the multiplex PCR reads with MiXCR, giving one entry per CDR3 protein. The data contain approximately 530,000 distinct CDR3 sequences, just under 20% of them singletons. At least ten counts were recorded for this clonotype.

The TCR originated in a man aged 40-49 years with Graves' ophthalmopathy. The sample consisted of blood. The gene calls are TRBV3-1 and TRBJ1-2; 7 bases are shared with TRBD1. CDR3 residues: CASSQDRATGRHYGYTF. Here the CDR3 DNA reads TGTGCCAGCAGCCAAGATAGAGCGACAGGGAGGCACTATGGCTACACCTTC.